This T cell receptor (beta chain) was sequenced for a study of cytomegalovirus exposure and HLA in healthy donors. Broader study findings: Highly shared variants forming one cluster were likely a sequencing artifact. A later analysis found most CMV-associated TCR beta chains apparently HLA-restricted.

With 3 bases clipped from V and 8 bases from J, the junction kept 9 bases outside the gene matches. CDR1 is SEHNR and CDR2 is FQNEAQ in the germline V gene (reference sequence). This CDR3 region has 14 residues. Researchers ran the PCR with 60 Vbeta and 13 Jbeta primers. Sequenced by immunoSEQ multiplex PCR; TCRdb stores in-frame clones only, minus some. The sample has around 170,000 clones, around 80% seen once. In the case of this clone: Its antigen is undetermined.

The sample consisted of PBMCs. The clonotype comes from a girl aged 5 to 17 in good health and CMV-seropositive. This chain links TRBV7-9 with TRBJ1-2; 7 bases line up with TRBD1. This CDR3 is CASSFGPQGLGYTF. The DNA for the CDR3 is TGTGCCAGCAGCTTTGGCCCACAGGGGTTGGGCTACACCTTC.